Following are 2 T cell receptor beta chains from one sample sequenced in a study of cytomegalovirus exposure and HLA in healthy donors. PCR was performed using 60 Vbeta and 13 Jbeta primers. The protocol was immunoSEQ multiplex PCR, while the TCRdb copy is restricted to in-frame clones and leaves out a portion. The sample lists over 75,000 clones; just over 65% were seen once. The sample consisted of PBMCs. These receptors were collected from a young man in good health and CMV-seronegative.

The CDR3 loop reads CSVGGGTGELFF. Here the CDR3 DNA reads TGCAGCGTTGGGGGAGGCACCGGGGAGCTGTTTTTT. This chain uses TRBV29-1 with TRBJ2-2, with a tentative D call TRBD2 (6 bases). There are 12 residues in the CDR3. CDR1 is SQVTM, CDR2 ANQGSEA, per germline. Trimming took 4 bases from V and 4 from J, leaving 7 bases between them.

The chain recombines TRBV5-1 with TRBJ2-3; 7 bases match TRBD2. The V gene's germline CDR1 is SGHRS and CDR2 YFSETQ. This CDR3 has 18 amino acids. V shed 4 bases and J 0 bases; nucleotides not matched to a gene: 14. In nucleotides, the CDR3 is TGCGCCAGCAGCCGTGGATCCAGCAGCGGGGCTAGCACAGATACGCAGTATTTT. Its protein product is CASSRGSSSGASTDTQYF.